A single sample is the source of the 27 T cell receptor beta chains below, sequenced in a study of beta chain features in type 1 diabetes. The whole isolated RNA underwent reverse transcription, so sequencing captured expressed TCRB transcripts. Data came from immunoSEQ multiplex PCR; TCRdb stores just in-frame clones and leaves some out. This table has about 930,000 clones, roughly 15% appearing once. The sample taken for sequencing was naive CD4+ T cells from blood. Every receptor here comes from a young woman in good health.

The chain has TRBV7-9 and TRBJ2-5; D tentatively fits TRBD1 or TRBD2 (5 bases each). The germline V gene has CDR1 SEHNR and CDR2 FQNEAQ (reference sequence). The CDR3 spans 17 residues. The V and J ends lost 3 bases and 4 bases respectively, with 21 bases between them. Here the CDR3 reads CASSFTGARALGETQYF. CDR3 coding DNA: TGTGCCAGCAGCTTTACCGGGGCTAGGGCTCTTGGAGAGACCCAGTACTTC.

This clone was observed a handful of times. The chain employs TRBV7-2 and TRBJ2-7; TRBD1 matches 7 bases. V was clipped by 0 bases and J by 3 bases; unmatched bases: 2. The CDR3 is 14 residues long. Germline loops: CDR1 SGHTA, CDR2 FQGNSA. Written as DNA, the CDR3 is TGTGCCAGCAGCTTAGCGGGGACAGTCTACGAGCAGTACTTC. It yields the protein CASSLAGTVYEQYF.

The V call is TRBV25-1, the J call TRBJ1-2; unclear D gene. The CDR3 extends over 14 amino acids. Germline V gene sequence: CDR1 MGHDK, CDR2 SYGVNS. The V end lost 5 bases, the J end lost 2 bases, and 12 bases lay between the germline ends. The CDR3 reads CASSTITENYGYTF. Written as DNA, the CDR3 is TGTGCCAGCAGTACTATCACAGAAAACTATGGCTACACCTTC.

A few counts support this clone. J is TRBJ1-5 and V is TRBV28, with unresolved D. CDR1 MDHEN and CDR2 SYDVKM come from the germline V gene. The V and J ends lost 5 bases and 2 bases respectively, with 13 bases between them. This CDR3 region has 15 residues. The CDR3: CASSPTGVGNQPQHF. The CDR3 DNA is TGTGCCAGCAGTCCTACCGGGGTAGGCAATCAGCCCCAGCATTTT. Filled out from reference TRBV28 and TRBJ1-5, the complete variable domain reads DVKVTQSSRYLVKRTGEKVFLECVQDMDHENMFWYRQDPGLGLRLIYFSYDVKMKEKGDIPEGYSVSREKKERFSLILESASTNQTSMYLCASSPTGVGNQPQHFGDGTRLSIL.

This clone was detected a few times. The V call is TRBV19, the J call TRBJ2-3, with 9 positions matching TRBD1. Germline assignment: CDR1 LNHDA and CDR2 SQIVND (reference sequence). The CDR3 loop spans 14 amino acids. V shed 5 bases and J 5 bases; nucleotides not matched to a gene: 5. CDR3 in amino acids: CASSVGQGVDTQYF. CDR3 in DNA: TGTGCCAGTAGTGTGGGACAGGGAGTAGATACGCAGTATTTT.

This clone was seen a handful of times. The chain is built from TRBV10-3 and TRBJ2-2; D is perhaps TRBD2 (7 bases). From germline, CDR1 is ENHRY and CDR2 SYGVKD. The CDR3 runs 14 residues. V lost 8 bases and J lost 7, with 17 bases in between. The CDR3 sequence is CAISVRGADGELFF. The CDR3 nucleotides read TGTGCCATCTCCGTTCGGGGGGCTGACGGGGAGCTGTTTTTT.

The rearrangement links TRBV4-2 to TRBJ1-5; 7 bases line up with TRBD1. The CDR3 is 16 residues long. CDR1 and CDR2 from the germline V gene are LGHNA and YNFKEQ. The ends lost 1 base at V and 0 bases at J; junction bases unmatched: 3. CDR3 protein: CASSQAQGYSNQPQHF. The CDR3, as DNA: TGTGCCAGCAGCCAAGCACAGGGGTATAGCAATCAGCCCCAGCATTTT.

This clone has a handful of counts. One end of the junction is discordant with germline, which a read error may explain. The V gene is TRBV10-3, the J gene TRBJ2-3; unclear D gene. The CDR3 spans 14 residues. Germline V gives CDR1 ENHRY, CDR2 SYGVKD. The CDR3 DNA reads as TGTGCCAGCAGTTACGGTCTTGGTTTTAATACGCAGTATTTT. Its protein product is CASSYGLGFNTQYF.

The genes are TRBV6-5 and TRBJ1-1, with no clear D. Trimming cost V 4 bases and J 0 bases, with 12 bases left between them. Germline lookup yields CDR1 MNHEY and CDR2 SVGAGI. This CDR3 contains 15 residues. Written as DNA, the CDR3 is TGTGCCAGCAGTTCCTCCGGCGGTATGAACACTGAAGCTTTCTTT. Translating gives CASSSSGGMNTEAFF.

This chain links TRBV28 with TRBJ2-1, with D perhaps matching TRBD2 (6 bases). Germline CDR1 and CDR2: MDHEN and SYDVKM. The CDR3 totals 16 residues. Between the trimmed V and J ends, which lost 5 bases and 0 bases, there was a span of 14 bases. CDR3 DNA sequence: TGTGCCAGCAGTCGGGCTAGCGCCGGCTCCTACAATGAGCAGTTCTTC. It translates to CASSRASAGSYNEQFF.

This clone was counted a few times. This sequence joins TRBV11-1 and TRBJ2-7; no definite D call. The CDR3 spans 13 residues. CDR1 is SGHAT and CDR2 is FQDESV in the germline V gene (reference sequence). The germline V and J ends were trimmed by 5 bases and 2 bases, with 10 bases remaining between them. The CDR3 sequence is CASSTRVPYEQYF. CDR3 nucleotides: TGTGCCAGCAGCACCAGAGTTCCCTACGAGCAGTACTTC.

Concerning this clone: This sample includes further DNA sequences coding for the same CDR3. The rearrangement uses TRBV5-1 and TRBJ2-1, with TRBD2 matching over 8 bases. The CDR3 loop spans 15 amino acids. The V gene end was trimmed by 4 bases and the J gene end by 2 bases; junction bases not matched to a gene: 5. Per germline, CDR1 SGHRS and CDR2 YFSETQ. CDR3 nucleotide sequence: TGCGCCAGCAGCCCCAGCGGGAGCCCCTACAATGAGCAGTTCTTC. This gives the protein CASSPSGSPYNEQFF.

In this sample, this clone turned up a few times. V gene TRBV7-8 combines with J gene TRBJ2-3; tentatively, D is TRBD1 (6 bases). Deletions cut 5 bases from V and 7 bases from J, with 19 bases between. The CDR3 contains 15 residues. The germline V gene encodes CDR1 SGHVS and CDR2 FQNEAQ. The CDR3 region has the DNA TGTGCCAGCAGCACACGGACAGCTCCTACGAATACGCAGTATTTT. This gives the protein CASSTRTAPTNTQYF.

This clone was counted between two and nine times. The chain recombines TRBV18 with TRBJ2-7; D is possibly TRBD2 (6 bases). Per the germline V gene, CDR1 is KGHSH and CDR2 is LQKENI. The CDR3 contains 14 residues. V lost 6 bases, J lost 1 base, and 13 bases lay in between. The CDR3 loop reads CASSPGLLSYEQYF. CDR3 nucleotide sequence: TGTGCCAGCTCGCCGGGACTGCTATCCTACGAGCAGTACTTC.

This sequence joins TRBV4-2 and TRBJ2-3, with 13 bases aligning to TRBD2. This CDR3 comprises 20 residues. Germline V gene sequence: CDR1 LGHNA, CDR2 YNFKEQ. Trimming at V came to 4 bases and at J to 0 bases, leaving 13 bases not matched to a gene. Here the CDR3 reads CASSRVWAGTSGVSTDTQYF. The CDR3 DNA reads as TGTGCCAGCAGCCGTGTATGGGCCGGGACTAGCGGGGTTAGCACAGATACGCAGTATTTT.

The genes are TRBV18 and TRBJ1-1, with D unclear. The germline V gene encodes CDR1 KGHSH and CDR2 LQKENI. The V gene lost 3 bases and the J gene lost 3 bases, with 8 bases spanning the gap. The CDR3 has 13 residues. The CDR3 region has the DNA TGTGCCAGCTCACCCATGGTGGACACTGAAGCTTTCTTT. This translates into CASSPMVDTEAFF.

The gene calls are TRBV6-5 and TRBJ2-5; D is undetermined. Trimming stripped 4 bases from V and 7 bases from J, with 16 bases between. Germline V gene data show CDR1 as MNHEY and CDR2 as SVGAGI. CDR3 length: 14 amino acids. In DNA form, the CDR3 reads TGTGCCAGCAGTTCGCTAGGCGGTTCGCGGACCCAGTACTTC. Its translation: CASSSLGGSRTQYF.

This clone was seen a handful of times. The V gene is TRBV6-6, the J gene TRBJ1-2; no clear D gene. V was pared by 0 bases and J by 7 bases, with 3 bases between. Looked up from germline, CDR1 is MNHNY and CDR2 is SVGAGI (reference sequence). CDR3 length: 11 amino acids. The CDR3 nucleotides are TGTGCCAGCAGTTACTCAAGTGGCTACACCTTC. Residues: CASSYSSGYTF.

This clone was detected only a few times. The chain is built from TRBV19 and TRBJ1-5; D possibly corresponds to TRBD1 (5 bases). The V end was cut by 7 bases, the J end by 4 bases, with 11 bases between. The CDR3 sequence is 13 residues long. Germline assignment: CDR1 LNHDA and CDR2 SQIVND (reference sequence). DNA of the CDR3: TGTGCCAGTACCAGGGACGGAAATCAGCCCCAGCATTTT. Amino acids: CASTRDGNQPQHF.

The genes are TRBV28 and TRBJ2-7; perhaps TRBD2 as D (6 bases). The CDR3 sequence is 13 residues long. Per the germline V gene, CDR1 is MDHEN and CDR2 is SYDVKM. V was shortened by 6 bases and J by 5 bases, with 14 bases between the two germline ends. CDR3 sequence: CASSPWRGDEQYF. As DNA, the CDR3 is TGTGCCAGCAGCCCCTGGAGGGGAGACGAGCAGTACTTC.

The chain recombines TRBV4-3 with TRBJ1-2; 8 positions match TRBD1. Looked up from germline, CDR1 is LGHNA and CDR2 is YSLEER. This CDR3 comprises 15 residues. After removal of 4 bases from V and 4 bases from J, the junction contained 8 bases not matched to a gene. CDR3: CASSPDRELSYGYTF. For the CDR3, the DNA is TGCGCCAGCAGCCCGGACAGGGAATTATCCTATGGCTACACCTTC.

This clone appeared a few times. This chain uses TRBV28 with TRBJ2-7; D call uncertain. CDR1 is MDHEN, CDR2 SYDVKM, per germline. The CDR3 consists of 12 residues. V was pared by 7 bases and J by 6 bases, with 13 bases between. CDR3 protein: CASNWGKFEQYF. In nucleotides, the CDR3 is TGTGCCAGCAATTGGGGAAAGTTCGAGCAGTACTTC.

This sequence joins TRBV27 and TRBJ1-2; no clear D gene. CDR1 and CDR2 (germline): MNHEY, SMNVEV (reference sequence). The V end lost 8 bases, the J end lost 3 bases, and 16 bases lay between the germline ends. This CDR3 has 14 residues. The chain's CDR3 is CASGRAAGYYGYTF. CDR3 DNA: TGTGCCAGCGGCCGAGCCGCGGGATACTATGGCTACACCTTC.

This sequence joins TRBV27 and TRBJ2-6; D not resolved. Trimming cost V 5 bases and J 5 bases, with 10 bases left between them. The CDR3 totals 14 residues. CDR1 is MNHEY, CDR2 SMNVEV, per germline (reference sequence). The CDR3 here is CASSGVLRANVLTF. The CDR3 DNA follows: TGTGCCAGCAGTGGCGTTTTAAGGGCCAACGTCCTGACTTTC.

In its sample, this clone was seen a few times. J is TRBJ2-3 and V is TRBV7-8; 10 nucleotides agree with TRBD1. The germline V gene has CDR1 SGHVS and CDR2 FQNEAQ. The CDR3 is made up of 16 amino acids. The V and J ends lost 4 bases and 3 bases, in that order; junction bases with no gene match: 7. The CDR3 nucleotides read TGTGCCAGCAGCTACTACCGGGACAGGGGAACAGATACGCAGTATTTT. This translates into CASSYYRDRGTDTQYF.

This clone was counted between two and nine times. The same CDR3 can be traced to other DNA sequences in this sample. The chain couples TRBV18 to TRBJ2-7, with a tentative D call TRBD2 (6 bases). CDR1 and CDR2 from the germline V gene are KGHSH and LQKENI. The CDR3 runs 14 residues. Trimming shortened V by 3 bases and J by 2 bases, and 11 bases separated the two germline ends. Written as DNA, the CDR3 is TGTGCCAGCTCACCGGGACTGAGGACCTACGAGCAGTACTTC. It yields the protein CASSPGLRTYEQYF. The full variable domain, rest sourced from reference TRBV18 and TRBJ2-7, is NAGVMQNPRHLVRRRGQEARLRCSPMKGHSHVYWYRQLPEEGLKFMVYLQKENIIDESGMPKERFSAEFPKEGPSILRIQQVVRGDSAAYFCASSPGLRTYEQYFGPGTRLTVT.

This clone has only a few counts. Different DNA sequences within this sample yield the same CDR3. V is TRBV9 and J is TRBJ2-5, with 7 positions matching TRBD2. The germline CDR1 and CDR2 sequences are SGDLS and YYNGEE. Trimming removed 0 bases from V and 5 bases from J; junction bases left unmatched: 7. CDR3 length: 15 residues. CDR3 residues: CASSVGTGGGETQYF. The CDR3 DNA sequence: TGTGCCAGCAGCGTAGGGACGGGAGGTGGGGAGACCCAGTACTTC.